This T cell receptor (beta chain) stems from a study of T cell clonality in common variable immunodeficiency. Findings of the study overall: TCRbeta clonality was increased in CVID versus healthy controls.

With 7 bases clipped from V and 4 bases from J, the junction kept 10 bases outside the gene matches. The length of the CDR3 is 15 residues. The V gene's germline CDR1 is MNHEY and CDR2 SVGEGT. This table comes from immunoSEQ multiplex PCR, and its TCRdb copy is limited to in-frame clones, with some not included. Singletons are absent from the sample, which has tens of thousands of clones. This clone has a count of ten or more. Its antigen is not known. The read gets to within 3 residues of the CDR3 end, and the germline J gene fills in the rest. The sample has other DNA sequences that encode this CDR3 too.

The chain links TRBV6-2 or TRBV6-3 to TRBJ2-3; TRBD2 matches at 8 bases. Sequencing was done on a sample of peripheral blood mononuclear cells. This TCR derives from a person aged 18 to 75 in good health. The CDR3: CASTKMAGGSDTQYF. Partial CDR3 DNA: TGTGCCAGCACCAAAATGGCGGGGGGATCAGATACG.